Included here is one TCR beta chain sequence, with context. This record belongs to a study of shared T cell receptors in the human thymus. Assay used: immunoSEQ multiplex PCR; TCRdb lists only in-frame clones, some missing. This sample yields some 660,000 clones, of which more than 70% are seen a single time; about 0.0094% belongs to the top ten. Trimming cost V 4 bases and J 0 bases; bases outside gene matches: 3. The CDR3 is made up of 15 amino acids. Germline V gene sequence: CDR1 MNHNS, CDR2 SASEGT. These data were also reused for a study on human thymus T cells. In that study: Resected material from corrective heart surgery provided the thymus tissue analysed. Repertoires from thymus and blood appeared to show biased V and J gene usage. Overlap was high between thymic repertoires from unrelated individuals, as reported in related research.

The sequencing input was thymocytes. The chain carries TRBV6-1 and TRBJ1-5; 7 positions agree with TRBD1. The receptor was isolated from a boy younger than two with a congenital heart defect. The CDR3 here is CASSVDRHSNQPQHF. The DNA for the CDR3 is TGTGCCAGCAGTGTGGACAGGCATAGCAATCAGCCCCAGCATTTT.